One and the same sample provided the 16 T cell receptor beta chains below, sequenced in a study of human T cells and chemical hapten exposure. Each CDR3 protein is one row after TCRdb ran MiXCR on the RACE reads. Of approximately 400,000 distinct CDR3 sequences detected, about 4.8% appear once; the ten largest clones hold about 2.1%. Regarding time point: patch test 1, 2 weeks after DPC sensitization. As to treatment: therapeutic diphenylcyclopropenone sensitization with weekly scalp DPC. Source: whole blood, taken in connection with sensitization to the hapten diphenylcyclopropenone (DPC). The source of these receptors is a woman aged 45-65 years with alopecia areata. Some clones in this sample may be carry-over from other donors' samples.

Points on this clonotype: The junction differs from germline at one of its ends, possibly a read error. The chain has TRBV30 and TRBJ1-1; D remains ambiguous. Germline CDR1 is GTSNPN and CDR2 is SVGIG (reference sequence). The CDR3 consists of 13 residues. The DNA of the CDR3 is TGTGCCTGGACCGCAAGCTCTGGCACTGAAACTTTCTTT. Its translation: CAWTASSGTETFF.

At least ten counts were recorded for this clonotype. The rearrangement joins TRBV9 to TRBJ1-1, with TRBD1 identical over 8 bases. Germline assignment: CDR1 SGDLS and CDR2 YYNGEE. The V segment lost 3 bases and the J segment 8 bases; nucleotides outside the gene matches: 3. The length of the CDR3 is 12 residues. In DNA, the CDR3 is TGTGCCAGCAGCGCCTGGACAGGGGAAGCTTTCTTT. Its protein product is CASSAWTGEAFF.

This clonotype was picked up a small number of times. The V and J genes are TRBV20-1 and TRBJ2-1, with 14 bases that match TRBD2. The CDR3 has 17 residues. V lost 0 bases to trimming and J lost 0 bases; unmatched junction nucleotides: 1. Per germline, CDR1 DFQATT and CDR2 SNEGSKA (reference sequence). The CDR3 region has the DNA TGCAGTGCTAGAGATGGGACTAGCGGGAGCTCCTACAATGAGCAGTTCTTC. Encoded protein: CSARDGTSGSSYNEQFF.

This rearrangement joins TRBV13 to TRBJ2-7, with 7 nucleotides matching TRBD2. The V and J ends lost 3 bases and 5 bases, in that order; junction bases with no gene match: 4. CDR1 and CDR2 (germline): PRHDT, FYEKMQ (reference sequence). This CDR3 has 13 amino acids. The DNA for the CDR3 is TGTGCCAGCAGCTTTGGTCGGGGGGACGAGCAGTACTTC. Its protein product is CASSFGRGDEQYF.

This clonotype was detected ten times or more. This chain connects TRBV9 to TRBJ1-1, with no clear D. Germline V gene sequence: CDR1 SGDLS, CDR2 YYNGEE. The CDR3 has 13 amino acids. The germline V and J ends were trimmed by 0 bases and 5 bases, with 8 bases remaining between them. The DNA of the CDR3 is TGTGCCAGCAGCGTAGCTACCCAGACTGAAGCTTTCTTT. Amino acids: CASSVATQTEAFF. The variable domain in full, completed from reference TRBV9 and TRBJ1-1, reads DSGVTQTPKHLITATGQRVTLRCSPRSGDLSVYWYQQSLDQGLQFLIQYYNGEERAKGNILERFSAQQFPDLHSELNLSSLELGDSALYFCASSVATQTEAFFGQGTRLTVV.

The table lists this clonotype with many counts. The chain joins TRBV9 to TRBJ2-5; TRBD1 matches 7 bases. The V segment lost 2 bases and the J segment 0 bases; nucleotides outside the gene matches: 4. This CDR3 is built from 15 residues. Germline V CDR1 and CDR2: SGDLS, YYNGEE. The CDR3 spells CASSVQGTDQETQYF. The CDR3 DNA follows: TGTGCCAGCAGCGTTCAAGGGACAGACCAAGAGACCCAGTACTTC. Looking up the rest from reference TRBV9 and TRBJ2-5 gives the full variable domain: DSGVTQTPKHLITATGQRVTLRCSPRSGDLSVYWYQQSLDQGLQFLIQYYNGEERAKGNILERFSAQQFPDLHSELNLSSLELGDSALYFCASSVQGTDQETQYFGPGTRLLVL.

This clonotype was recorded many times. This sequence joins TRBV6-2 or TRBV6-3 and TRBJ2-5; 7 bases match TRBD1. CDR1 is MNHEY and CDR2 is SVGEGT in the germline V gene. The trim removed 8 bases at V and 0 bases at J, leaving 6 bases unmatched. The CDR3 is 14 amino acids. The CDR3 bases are TGTGCCAGCGGAGGACAGGTAGACCAAGAGACCCAGTACTTC. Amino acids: CASGGQVDQETQYF.

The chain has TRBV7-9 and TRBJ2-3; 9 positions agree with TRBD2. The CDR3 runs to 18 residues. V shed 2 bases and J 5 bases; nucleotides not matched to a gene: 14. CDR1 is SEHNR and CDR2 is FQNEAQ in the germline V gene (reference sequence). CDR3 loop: CASSLPPRLAGKKDTQYF. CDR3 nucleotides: TGTGCCAGCAGCTTACCCCCCCGGCTAGCGGGGAAAAAAGATACGCAGTATTTT.

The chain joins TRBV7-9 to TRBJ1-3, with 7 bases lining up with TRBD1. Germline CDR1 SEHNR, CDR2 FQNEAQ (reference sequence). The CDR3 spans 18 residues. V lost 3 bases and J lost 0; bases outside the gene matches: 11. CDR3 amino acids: CASSLWSGQRGSGNTIYF. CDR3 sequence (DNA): TGTGCCAGCAGCTTGTGGTCGGGACAGCGAGGCTCTGGAAACACCATATATTTT.

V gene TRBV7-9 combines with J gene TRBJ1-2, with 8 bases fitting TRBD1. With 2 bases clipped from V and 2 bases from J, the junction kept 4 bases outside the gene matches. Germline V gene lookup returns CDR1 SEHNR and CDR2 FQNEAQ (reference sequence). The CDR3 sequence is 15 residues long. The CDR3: CASSLSRTGNYGYTF. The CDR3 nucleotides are TGTGCCAGCAGCTTATCCCGGACAGGGAACTATGGCTACACCTTC.

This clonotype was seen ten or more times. CDR3 residues: CASSVDRTSNYGYTF. In DNA form, the CDR3 reads TGTGCCAGCAGCGTTGACAGGACTTCTAACTATGGCTACACCTTC. The rearrangement links TRBV9 to TRBJ1-2, with D possibly matching TRBD1 (6 bases). The germline V gene has CDR1 SGDLS and CDR2 YYNGEE. V was pared by 2 bases and J by 0 bases, with 11 bases between. CDR3 length: 15 residues.

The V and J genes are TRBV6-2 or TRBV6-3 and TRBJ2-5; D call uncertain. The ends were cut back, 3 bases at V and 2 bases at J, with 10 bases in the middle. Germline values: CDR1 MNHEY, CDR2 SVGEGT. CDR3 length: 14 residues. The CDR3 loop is CASSYESPQETQYF. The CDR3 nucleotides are TGTGCCAGCAGTTATGAGTCACCTCAAGAGACCCAGTACTTC.

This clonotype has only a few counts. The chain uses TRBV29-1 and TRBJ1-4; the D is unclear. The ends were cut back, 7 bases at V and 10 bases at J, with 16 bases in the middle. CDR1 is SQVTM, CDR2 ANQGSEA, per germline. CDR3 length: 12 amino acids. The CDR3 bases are TGCAGCGCTCGGACCGTTCAAGGAAAACTGTTTTTT. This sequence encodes CSARTVQGKLFF.

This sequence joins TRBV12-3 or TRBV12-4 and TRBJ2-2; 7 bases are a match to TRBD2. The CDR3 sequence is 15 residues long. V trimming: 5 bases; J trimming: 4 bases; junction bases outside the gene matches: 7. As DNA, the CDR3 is TGTGCCAGCAGTCTATCCGGGACTACCACCGGGGAGCTGTTTTTT. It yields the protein CASSLSGTTTGELFF.

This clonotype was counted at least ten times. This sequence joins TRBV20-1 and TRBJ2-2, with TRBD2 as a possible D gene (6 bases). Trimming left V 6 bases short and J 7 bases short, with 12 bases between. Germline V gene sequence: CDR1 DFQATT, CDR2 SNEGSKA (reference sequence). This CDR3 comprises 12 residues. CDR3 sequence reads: CSAQERVGELFF. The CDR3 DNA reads TGCAGTGCGCAGGAGCGGGTCGGGGAGCTGTTTTTT.

The CDR3 DNA reads as TGTGCCAGCAGTGGCTCGGCAGGCCCCGTGGAGCCCCAGCATTTT. Its protein product is CASSGSAGPVEPQHF. The chain is built from TRBV6-1 and TRBJ1-5; D call uncertain. V lost 4 bases, J lost 8 bases, and 18 bases lay in between. CDR1 MNHNS and CDR2 SASEGT come from the germline V gene. This CDR3 region has 15 residues.